These 9 T cell receptor beta chains were all obtained from the same sample, sequenced in a study of naive and memory T cell subsets. An equimolar mix of two oligonucleotides served as the beta constant-region primer for TRBC1 and TRBC2. The ligated cDNA underwent four PCR rounds using SP2 and nested alpha and beta constant-region primers. One entry per CDR3 protein results from TCRdb running MiXCR on the UMI-ligation and nested PCR reads. The sample lists about 150,000 distinct CDR3 sequences; 22% were seen once. No cognate antigen is known for these TCRs. Study-wide results and limits: Naive repertoires, especially CD8, held a few larger clonotypes, possibly memory cells re-expressing CD45RA.

Sequenced sample: naive CD4+ T cells from blood. The receptors were gathered from a human donor in good health.

This clonotype was picked up a small number of times. The chain couples TRBV20-1 to TRBJ2-1, with 14 bases that match TRBD2. This CDR3 is 15 amino acids long. Germline CDR1 DFQATT, CDR2 SNEGSKA (reference sequence). J was trimmed by 8 bases and V by 6 bases; bases with no gene match: 9. The CDR3 DNA follows: TGCAGTGCGAGAACGACTAGCGGGAGGGCGGATGAGCAGTTCTTC. This encodes CSARTTSGRADEQFF.

This clonotype has more than one count but fewer than ten. The chain carries TRBV28 and TRBJ2-2, with 8 bases identical to TRBD1. Germline loops: CDR1 MDHEN, CDR2 SYDVKM. CDR3 length: 15 residues. Trimming took 6 bases from V and 2 from J; bases not matched to a gene: 5. CDR3 region: CASRTGGRNTGELFF. The CDR3 DNA is TGTGCCAGCAGAACAGGGGGGCGAAACACCGGGGAGCTGTTTTTT.

The rearrangement uses TRBV7-6 and TRBJ2-3; weak D call: TRBD2 (6 bases). The CDR3 loop spans 17 amino acids. The germline gives CDR1 SGHVS, CDR2 FNYEAQ. Trimming cost V 4 bases and J 6 bases, with 23 bases left between them. CDR3 in amino acids: CASSSPRGSSPLDTQYF. In DNA form, the CDR3 reads TGTGCCAGCAGCTCCCCCCGGGGGTCTAGCCCGCTGGATACGCAGTATTTT.

The table lists this clonotype with a few counts. The V call is TRBV10-3, the J call TRBJ2-2; 8 positions match TRBD2. CDR1 and CDR2 from the germline V gene are ENHRY and SYGVKD. The junction had 4 bases not matched to a gene; V was cut back by 3 bases and J by 4 bases. The CDR3 length is 15 residues. As DNA, the CDR3 is TGTGCCATCAGTGAAACCGGGACTAGCACCGGGGAGCTGTTTTTT. As protein: CAISETGTSTGELFF.

The rearrangement uses TRBV3-1 and TRBJ2-6; D gene ambiguous. V was clipped by 3 bases and J by 0 bases, with 6 bases between them. The CDR3 is 15 residues long. Per the germline V gene, CDR1 is LGHDT and CDR2 is YNNKEL (reference sequence). The CDR3 nucleotides are TGTGCCAGCAGCCATTACTCCTCTGGGGCCAACGTCCTGACTTTC. As protein: CASSHYSSGANVLTF.

J is TRBJ1-1 and V is TRBV7-6, with D perhaps TRBD1 (6 bases). CDR1 is SGHVS, CDR2 FNYEAQ, per germline. The CDR3 has 13 residues. The ends were cut back, 5 bases at V and 3 bases at J, with 10 bases in the middle. As DNA, the CDR3 is TGTGCCAGCAGCACGGACAGAGACACTGAAGCTTTCTTT. This gives the protein CASSTDRDTEAFF.

This clonotype came up many times. The chain joins TRBV19 to TRBJ2-1; possibly TRBD1 for D (6 bases). V shed 5 bases and J shed 5 bases, with 13 bases lying between them. CDR3 length: 14 amino acids. The germline CDR1 and CDR2 sequences are LNHDA and SQIVND (reference sequence). The CDR3 protein is CASSQQGTHNEQFF. CDR3 coding DNA: TGTGCCAGTAGTCAACAGGGTACCCACAATGAGCAGTTCTTC.

This clonotype has a handful of counts. The chain recombines TRBV6-5 with TRBJ1-2, with D hard to call. The CDR3 contains 13 residues. With 4 bases removed from V and 1 base from J, the gap between germline ends came to 7 bases. CDR1 is MNHEY, CDR2 SVGAGI, per germline. The CDR3 bases are TGTGCCAGCAGTTTGCTAAGTAACTATGGCTACACCTTC. Encoded protein: CASSLLSNYGYTF.

This sequence joins TRBV4-1 and TRBJ1-2, with a tentative D call TRBD1 (6 bases). Germline CDR1 MGHRA, CDR2 YSYEKL. The CDR3 contains 14 residues. The V gene lost 1 base and the J gene lost 8 bases, with 14 bases spanning the gap. In DNA, the CDR3 is TGCGCCAGCAGCCAAGTAGGACAGTTGGGGGGCTACACCTTC. Translation gives CASSQVGQLGGYTF.